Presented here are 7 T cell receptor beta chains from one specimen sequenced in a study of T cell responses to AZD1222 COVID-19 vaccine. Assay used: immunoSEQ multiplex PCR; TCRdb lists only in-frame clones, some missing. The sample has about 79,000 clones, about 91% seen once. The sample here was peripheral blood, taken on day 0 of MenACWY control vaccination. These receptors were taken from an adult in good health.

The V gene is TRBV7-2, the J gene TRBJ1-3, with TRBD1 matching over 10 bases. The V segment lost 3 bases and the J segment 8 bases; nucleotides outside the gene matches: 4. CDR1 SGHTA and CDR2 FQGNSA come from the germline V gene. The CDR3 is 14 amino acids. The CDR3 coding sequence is TGTGCCAGCAGCTTCCGACAGGGGGCAGACACCATATATTTT. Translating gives CASSFRQGADTIYF.

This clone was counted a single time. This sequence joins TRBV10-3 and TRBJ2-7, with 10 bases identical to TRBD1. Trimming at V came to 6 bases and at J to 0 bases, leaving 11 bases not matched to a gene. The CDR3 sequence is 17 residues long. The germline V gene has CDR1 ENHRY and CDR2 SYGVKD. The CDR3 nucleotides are TGTGCCATCAGGAGAACGACCGGGACAGGGGCCTCCTACGAGCAGTACTTC. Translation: CAIRRTTGTGASYEQYF.

The DNA of the CDR3 is TGTGCCAGCAGCTTATCAGGGGTCGGAACTAGCACAGATACGCAGTATTTT. This gives the protein CASSLSGVGTSTDTQYF. The rearrangement links TRBV7-8 to TRBJ2-3, with a tentative D call TRBD1 (6 bases). Trimming removed 2 bases from V and 0 bases from J, with 15 bases in between. CDR3 length equals 17 residues. CDR1 is SGHVS and CDR2 is FQNEAQ in the germline V gene.

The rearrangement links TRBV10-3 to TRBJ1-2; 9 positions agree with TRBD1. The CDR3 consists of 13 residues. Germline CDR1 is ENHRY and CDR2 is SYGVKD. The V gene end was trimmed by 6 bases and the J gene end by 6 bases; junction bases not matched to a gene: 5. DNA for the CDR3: TGTGCCATCAGACCCGGGACAGGGAATGGCTACACCTTC. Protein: CAIRPGTGNGYTF.

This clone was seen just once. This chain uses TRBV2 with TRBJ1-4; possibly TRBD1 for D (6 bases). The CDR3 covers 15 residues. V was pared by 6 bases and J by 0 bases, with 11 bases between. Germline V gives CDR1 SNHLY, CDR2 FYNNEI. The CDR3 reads CASRWGAATNEKLFF. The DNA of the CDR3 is TGTGCCAGCAGATGGGGGGCTGCAACTAATGAAAAACTGTTTTTT. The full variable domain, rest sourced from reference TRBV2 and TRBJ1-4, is EPEVTQTPSHQVTQMGQEVILRCVPISNHLYFYWYRQILGQKVEFLVSFYNNEISEKSEIFDDQFSVERPDGSNFTLKIRSTKLEDSAMYFCASRWGAATNEKLFFGSGTQLSVL.

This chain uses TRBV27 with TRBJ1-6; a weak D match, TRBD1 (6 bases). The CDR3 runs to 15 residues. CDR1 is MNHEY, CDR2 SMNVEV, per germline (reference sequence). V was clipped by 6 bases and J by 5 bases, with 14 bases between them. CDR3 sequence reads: CASRRGIVDNSPLHF. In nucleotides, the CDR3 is TGTGCCAGCAGGAGGGGGATAGTGGATAATTCACCCCTCCACTTT.

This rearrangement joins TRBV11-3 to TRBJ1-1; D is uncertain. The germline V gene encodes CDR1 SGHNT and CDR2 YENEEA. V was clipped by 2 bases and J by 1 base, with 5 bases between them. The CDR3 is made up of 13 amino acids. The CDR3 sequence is CASSLRENTEAFF. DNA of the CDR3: TGTGCCAGCAGCTTACGGGAGAACACTGAAGCTTTCTTT. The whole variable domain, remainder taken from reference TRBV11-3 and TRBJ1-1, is EAGVVQSPRYKIIEKKQPVAFWCNPISGHNTLYWYLQNLGQGPELLIRYENEEAVDDSQLPKDRFSAERLKGVDSTLKIQPAELGDSAVYLCASSLRENTEAFFGQGTRLTVV.